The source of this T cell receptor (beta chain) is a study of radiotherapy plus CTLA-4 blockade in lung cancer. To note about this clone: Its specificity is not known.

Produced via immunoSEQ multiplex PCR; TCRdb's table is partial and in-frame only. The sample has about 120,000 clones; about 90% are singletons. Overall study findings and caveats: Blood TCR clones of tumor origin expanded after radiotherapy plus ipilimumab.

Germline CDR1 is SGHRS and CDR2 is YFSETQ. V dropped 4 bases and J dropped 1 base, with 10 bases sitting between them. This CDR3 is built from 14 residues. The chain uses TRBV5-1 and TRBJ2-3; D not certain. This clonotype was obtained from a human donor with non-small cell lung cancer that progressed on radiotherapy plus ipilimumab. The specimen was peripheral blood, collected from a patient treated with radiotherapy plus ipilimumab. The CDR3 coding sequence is TGCGCCAGCAGCCCCGAACCGCGCACAGATACGCAGTATTTT. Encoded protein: CASSPEPRTDTQYF.